The 25 T cell receptor beta chains presented below share a single source sample, sequenced in a study of radiotherapy plus CTLA-4 blockade in lung cancer. Using immunoSEQ multiplex PCR, the repertoire was profiled, and TCRdb retains in-frame clones only, with some absent. The sample contains just over 14,000 clones, about two thirds of which appear only once. This sample comprised peripheral blood, obtained from a patient treated with radiotherapy plus ipilimumab. Every receptor here comes from a human donor with non-small cell lung cancer whose response to radiotherapy plus ipilimumab could not be evaluated.

J is TRBJ2-3 and V is TRBV4-1, with 13 bases identical to TRBD2. The CDR3 is 17 amino acids. V was clipped by 0 bases and J by 0 bases; unmatched bases: 0. In germline, CDR1 is MGHRA, CDR2 YSYEKL. The CDR3 is CASSQELAGGSTDTQYF. CDR3 nucleotide sequence: TGCGCCAGCAGCCAAGAACTAGCGGGGGGGAGCACAGATACGCAGTATTTT.

V gene TRBV30 combines with J gene TRBJ2-1; TRBD1 aligns across 10 bases. After removal of 0 bases from V and 5 bases from J, the junction contained 7 bases not matched to a gene. This CDR3 region has 16 residues. CDR1 is GTSNPN, CDR2 SVGIG, per germline (reference sequence). Written as DNA, the CDR3 is TGTGCCTGGAGTGTAAACCCGGGGACAGGGGACAATGAGCAGTTCTTC. Translated, it gives CAWSVNPGTGDNEQFF.

The genes are TRBV4-1 and TRBJ2-2, with no clear D. V lost 1 base and J 2 bases, leaving 5 bases between the germline ends. Germline loops: CDR1 MGHRA, CDR2 YSYEKL. There are 14 residues in the CDR3. The CDR3: CASSQVANTGELFF. CDR3 sequence (DNA): TGCGCCAGCAGCCAAGTAGCAAACACCGGGGAGCTGTTTTTT.

This chain joins TRBV27 and TRBJ1-3; 9 bases line up with TRBD1. Germline-derived CDR1 and CDR2 are MNHEY and SMNVEV (reference sequence). CDR3 size: 12 residues. Trimming cost V 5 bases and J 14 bases; bases outside gene matches: 7. This CDR3 is CASSNRDRALYF. As DNA, the CDR3 is TGTGCCAGCAGTAACCGGGACAGGGCCCTATATTTT.

The rearrangement links TRBV30 to TRBJ1-3; D possibly corresponds to TRBD1 (6 bases). CDR1 is GTSNPN, CDR2 SVGIG, per germline (reference sequence). The V end lost 0 bases, the J end lost 4 bases, and 13 bases lay between the germline ends. The CDR3 runs to 15 residues. CDR3 in amino acids: CAWSVAQGYGNTIYF. The CDR3 DNA sequence: TGTGCCTGGAGTGTAGCCCAGGGGTACGGAAACACCATATATTTT.

The J gene is TRBJ1-2, the V gene TRBV30; D gene uncertain. CDR1 GTSNPN and CDR2 SVGIG come from the germline V gene (reference sequence). The CDR3 runs 12 residues. The V gene lost 2 bases and the J gene lost 5 bases, with 9 bases spanning the gap. CDR3 DNA sequence: TGTGCCTGGAGTAAGAGCCTTTATGGCTACACCTTC. As protein: CAWSKSLYGYTF.

The V and J genes are TRBV19 and TRBJ1-2, with 9 nucleotides matching TRBD1. This CDR3 region has 15 residues. Germline CDR1 LNHDA, CDR2 SQIVND (reference sequence). Trimming took 6 bases from V and 4 from J; bases not matched to a gene: 9. In nucleotides, the CDR3 is TGTGCCAGTAGCATCGATTCGGACAGGGGCTATGGCTACACCTTC. The encoded protein is CASSIDSDRGYGYTF.

J is TRBJ1-6 and V is TRBV28; no firm D call. V was shortened by 6 bases and J by 10 bases, with 16 bases between the two germline ends. Germline assignment: CDR1 MDHEN and CDR2 SYDVKM. The CDR3 covers 14 residues. The CDR3: CASSPSAGSSPLHF. The DNA for the CDR3 is TGTGCCAGCAGCCCAAGCGCGGGTTCGTCACCCCTCCACTTT.

This chain links TRBV10-2 with TRBJ1-1; perhaps TRBD1 as D (5 bases). Germline loops: CDR1 WSHSY, CDR2 SAAADI. V was cut by 0 bases and J by 3 bases, with 14 bases left in between. The CDR3 totals 16 residues. The CDR3 nucleotides are TGCGCCAGCAGTGAGTCAAAGTGGGGGGAGGACACTGAAGCTTTCTTT. Translation gives CASSESKWGEDTEAFF.

In nucleotides, the CDR3 is TGTGCCAGCTCCCGACAGAACATGAACACTGAAGCTTTCTTT. Protein: CASSRQNMNTEAFF. This rearrangement joins TRBV18 to TRBJ1-1, with a tentative D call TRBD1 (5 bases). The CDR3 is 14 amino acids. V lost 6 bases, J lost 0 bases, and 11 bases lay in between. Germline CDR1 is KGHSH and CDR2 is LQKENI.

The genes are TRBV7-2 and TRBJ1-1; 7 bases map to TRBD1. CDR3 length equals 14 residues. J gave up 1 base and V 6 bases, and 5 bases lay outside the gene matches. Germline values: CDR1 SGHTA, CDR2 FQGNSA. The CDR3 sequence: CASRRTGENTEAFF. CDR3 in DNA: TGTGCCAGCAGACGTACAGGGGAGAACACTGAAGCTTTCTTT.

This clone showed up just a few times. This sequence joins TRBV18 and TRBJ1-1, with TRBD1 identical over 8 bases. Germline V gene lookup returns CDR1 KGHSH and CDR2 LQKENI. This CDR3 region has 14 residues. Trimming took 3 bases from V and 6 from J; bases not matched to a gene: 6. CDR3 nucleotides: TGTGCCAGCTCACCCTTGGGACAGGCCGCTGAAGCTTTCTTT. Its protein is CASSPLGQAAEAFF.

The chain is built from TRBV29-1 and TRBJ2-5; 9 bases are a match to TRBD2. V lost 1 base and J lost 4; bases outside the gene matches: 4. Germline assignment: CDR1 SQVTM and CDR2 ANQGSEA. The CDR3 is made up of 14 amino acids. The CDR3 protein is CSVEGAGGGETQYF. In DNA form, the CDR3 reads TGCAGCGTTGAAGGAGCGGGGGGCGGAGAGACCCAGTACTTC.

This chain uses TRBV28 with TRBJ1-1; 9 positions agree with TRBD1. The length of the CDR3 is 14 residues. J was trimmed by 4 bases and V by 6 bases; bases with no gene match: 6. Looked up from germline, CDR1 is MDHEN and CDR2 is SYDVKM. The DNA of the CDR3 is TGTGCCAGCAGGGTACAGGGGGCCAGCACTGAAGCTTTCTTT. Protein product: CASRVQGASTEAFF.

The chain is built from TRBV7-2 and TRBJ1-3; 7 bases fit TRBD1. The V and J ends lost 4 bases and 7 bases, in that order; junction bases with no gene match: 4. The CDR3 is 13 residues long. Germline V gene lookup returns CDR1 SGHTA and CDR2 FQGNSA. This CDR3 is CASSSTGANTIYF. CDR3 sequence (DNA): TGTGCCAGCAGCTCCACAGGGGCTAACACCATATATTTT.

The V and J genes are TRBV25-1 and TRBJ1-6, with TRBD1 matching 8 bases. The CDR3 spans 15 residues. The J segment lost 6 bases and the V segment lost 4 bases, leaving 5 bases of the junction unmatched. From germline, CDR1 is MGHDK and CDR2 SYGVNS. The CDR3 DNA follows: TGTGCCAGCAGTGGCGGACAGGGTGGTAATTCACCCCTCCACTTT. Translation gives CASSGGQGGNSPLHF.

This chain joins TRBV9 and TRBJ2-3, with D unclear. V lost 0 bases, J lost 6 bases, and 11 bases lay in between. The CDR3 length is 14 residues. Looked up from germline, CDR1 is SGDLS and CDR2 is YYNGEE. The CDR3 bases are TGTGCCAGCAGCGTAGGACTCTCGGAGGATACGCAGTATTTT. Its protein product is CASSVGLSEDTQYF.

This chain joins TRBV5-1 and TRBJ1-1; the D is unclear. The CDR3 is made up of 15 amino acids. The V end lost 0 bases, the J end lost 0 bases, and 9 bases lay between the germline ends. Germline V gives CDR1 SGHRS, CDR2 YFSETQ. CDR3: CASSLDANMNTEAFF. CDR3 DNA sequence: TGCGCCAGCAGCTTGGACGCCAACATGAACACTGAAGCTTTCTTT.

This chain links TRBV5-1 with TRBJ2-1, with TRBD2 matching over 9 bases. Germline CDR1 reads SGHRS; CDR2 reads YFSETQ. V lost 3 bases, J lost 5 bases, and 6 bases stayed unmatched. The CDR3 consists of 15 residues. The CDR3 coding sequence is TGCGCCAGCAGCTCTCGGCGGGGGGGGGACAATGAGCAGTTCTTC. This translates into CASSSRRGGDNEQFF.

CDR3 in amino acids: CASSQGPRHYGYTF. For the CDR3, the DNA is TGTGCCAGCAGCCAAGGCCCTAGGCACTATGGCTACACCTTC. This chain joins TRBV2 and TRBJ1-2; D remains unclear. The CDR3 is 14 amino acids. The germline gives CDR1 SNHLY, CDR2 FYNNEI. Deletions cut 6 bases from V and 3 bases from J, with 14 bases between.

The chain uses TRBV6-5 and TRBJ1-4; weak D call: TRBD1 (5 bases). Trimming took off 6 bases at V and 15 bases at J, with 20 bases between the two ends. Germline lookup yields CDR1 MNHEY and CDR2 SVGAGI. CDR3 length equals 13 residues. The CDR3 spells CASRGTGDRGLFF. For the CDR3, the DNA is TGTGCCAGCAGAGGGACCGGGGACCGGGGGTTGTTTTTT.

The genes are TRBV6-6 and TRBJ1-6; TRBD1 is a possible D gene (5 bases). The V gene lost 0 bases and the J gene lost 9 bases, with 12 bases spanning the gap. Looked up from germline, CDR1 is MNHNY and CDR2 is SVGAGI (reference sequence). The CDR3 sequence is 15 residues long. This chain's CDR3 is CASSYSHGQGSPLHF. CDR3 nucleotides: TGTGCCAGCAGTTACTCCCACGGCCAGGGTTCACCCCTCCACTTT.

This clone is labeled as medium-sized (0.01 to 0.1%). The chain recombines TRBV2 with TRBJ2-1; D might be TRBD1 (6 bases). Germline values: CDR1 SNHLY, CDR2 FYNNEI. The V and J ends lost 11 bases and 0 bases respectively, with 14 bases between them. This CDR3 is 14 amino acids long. CDR3 loop: CAARRGSSYNEQFF. The CDR3 region has the DNA TGTGCCGCCCGAAGGGGGAGCTCCTACAATGAGCAGTTCTTC. Full variable domain (remainder filled in from reference TRBV2 and TRBJ2-1): EPEVTQTPSHQVTQMGQEVILRCVPISNHLYFYWYRQILGQKVEFLVSFYNNEISEKSEIFDDQFSVERPDGSNFTLKIRSTKLEDSAMYFCAARRGSSYNEQFFGPGTRLTVL.

V and J are TRBV11-2 and TRBJ2-1, with 10 nucleotides matching TRBD1. Germline lookup yields CDR1 SGHAT and CDR2 FQNNGV. V shed 5 bases, J shed 3 bases, and the junction held 4 bases outside the gene matches. This CDR3 region has 15 residues. CDR3 bases: TGTGCCAGCAGCGGCCGGGACAGGGGCTACAATGAGCAGTTCTTC. Residues: CASSGRDRGYNEQFF.

J is TRBJ2-5 and V is TRBV7-2; a weak D match, TRBD2 (6 bases). V gave up 3 bases and J gave up 5 bases, with 13 bases separating them. Germline V CDR1 and CDR2: SGHTA, FQGNSA. The CDR3 is 14 amino acids. The CDR3 sequence: CASSLGLRAETQYF. In DNA, the CDR3 is TGTGCCAGCAGCTTGGGACTCAGGGCGGAGACCCAGTACTTC. Based on the CDR3 plus reference TRBV7-2 and TRBJ2-5, the full variable domain is GAGVSQSPSNKVTEKGKDVELRCDPISGHTALYWYRQSLGQGLEFLIYFQGNSAPDKSGLPSDRFSAERTGGSVSTLTIQRTQQEDSAVYLCASSLGLRAETQYFGPGTRLLVL.